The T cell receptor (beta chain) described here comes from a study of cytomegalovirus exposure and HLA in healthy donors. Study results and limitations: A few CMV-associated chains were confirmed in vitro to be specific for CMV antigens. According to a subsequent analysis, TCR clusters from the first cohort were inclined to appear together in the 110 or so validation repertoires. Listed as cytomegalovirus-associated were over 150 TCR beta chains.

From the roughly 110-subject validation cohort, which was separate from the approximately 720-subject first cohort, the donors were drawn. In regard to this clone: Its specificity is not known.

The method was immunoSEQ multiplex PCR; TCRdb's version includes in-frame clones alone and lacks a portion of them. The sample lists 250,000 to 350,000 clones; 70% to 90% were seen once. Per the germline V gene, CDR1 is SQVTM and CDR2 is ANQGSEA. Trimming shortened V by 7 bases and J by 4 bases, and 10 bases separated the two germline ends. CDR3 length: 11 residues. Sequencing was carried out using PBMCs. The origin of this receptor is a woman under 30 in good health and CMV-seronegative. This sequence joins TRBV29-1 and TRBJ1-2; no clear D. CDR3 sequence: CSALRSYGYTF. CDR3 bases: TGCAGCGCGCTTAGGAGCTATGGCTACACCTTC.